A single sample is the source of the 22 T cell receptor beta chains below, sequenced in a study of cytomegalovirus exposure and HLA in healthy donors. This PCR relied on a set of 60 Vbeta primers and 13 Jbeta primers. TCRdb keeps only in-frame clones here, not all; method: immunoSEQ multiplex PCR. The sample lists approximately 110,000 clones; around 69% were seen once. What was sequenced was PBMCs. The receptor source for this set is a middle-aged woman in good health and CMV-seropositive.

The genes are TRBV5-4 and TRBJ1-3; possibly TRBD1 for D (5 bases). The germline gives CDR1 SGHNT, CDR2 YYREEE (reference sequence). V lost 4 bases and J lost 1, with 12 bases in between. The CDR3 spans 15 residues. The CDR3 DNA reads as TGTGCCAGCAGCCCGCCGGGGGGGTCTGGAAACACCATATATTTT. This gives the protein CASSPPGGSGNTIYF.

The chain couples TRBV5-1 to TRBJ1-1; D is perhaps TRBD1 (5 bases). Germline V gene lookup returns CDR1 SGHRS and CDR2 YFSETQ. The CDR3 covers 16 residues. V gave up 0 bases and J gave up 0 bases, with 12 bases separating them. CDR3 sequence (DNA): TGCGCCAGCAGCTTGGGAGGACACCGGCTGAACACTGAAGCTTTCTTT. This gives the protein CASSLGGHRLNTEAFF.

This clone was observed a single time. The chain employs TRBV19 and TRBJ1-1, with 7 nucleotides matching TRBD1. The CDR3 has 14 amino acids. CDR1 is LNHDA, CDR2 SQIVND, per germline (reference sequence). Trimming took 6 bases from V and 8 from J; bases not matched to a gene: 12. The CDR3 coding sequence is TGTGCCAGTAGATCCGACAGGGCTCAGGGCGAAGCTTTCTTT. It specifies CASRSDRAQGEAFF.

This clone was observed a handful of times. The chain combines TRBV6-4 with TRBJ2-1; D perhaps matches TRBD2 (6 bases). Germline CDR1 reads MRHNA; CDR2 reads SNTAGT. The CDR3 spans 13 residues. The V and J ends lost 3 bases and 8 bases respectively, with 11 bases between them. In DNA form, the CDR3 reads TGTGCCAGCAGTGAGGGGGGTGTGCATGAGCAGTTCTTC. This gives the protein CASSEGGVHEQFF.

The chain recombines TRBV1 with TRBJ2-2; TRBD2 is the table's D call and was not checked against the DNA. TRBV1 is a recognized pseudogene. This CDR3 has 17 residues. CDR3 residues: CTSSQERRGVDTGELFF. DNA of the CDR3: TGCACCAGCAGCCAAGAAAGGCGGGGGGTCGACACCGGGGAGCTGTTTTTT.

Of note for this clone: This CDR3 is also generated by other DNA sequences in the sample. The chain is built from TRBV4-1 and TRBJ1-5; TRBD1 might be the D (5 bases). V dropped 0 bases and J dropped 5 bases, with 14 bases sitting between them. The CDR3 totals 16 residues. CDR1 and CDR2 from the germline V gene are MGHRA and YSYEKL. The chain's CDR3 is CASSQDPGTGDQPQHF. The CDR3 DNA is TGCGCCAGCAGCCAAGACCCCGGGACGGGGGATCAGCCCCAGCATTTT.

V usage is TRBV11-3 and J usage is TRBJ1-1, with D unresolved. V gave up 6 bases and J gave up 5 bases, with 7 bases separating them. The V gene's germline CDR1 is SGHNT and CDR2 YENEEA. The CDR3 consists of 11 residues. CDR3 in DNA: TGTGCCAGCAGGACTCAGACTGAAGCTTTCTTT. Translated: CASRTQTEAFF.

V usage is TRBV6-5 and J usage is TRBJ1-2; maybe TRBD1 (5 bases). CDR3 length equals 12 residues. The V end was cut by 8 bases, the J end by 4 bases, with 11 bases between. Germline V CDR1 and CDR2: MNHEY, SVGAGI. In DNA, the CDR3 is TGTGCCAGCTCGGGACTCGGCTATGGCTACACCTTC. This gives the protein CASSGLGYGYTF.

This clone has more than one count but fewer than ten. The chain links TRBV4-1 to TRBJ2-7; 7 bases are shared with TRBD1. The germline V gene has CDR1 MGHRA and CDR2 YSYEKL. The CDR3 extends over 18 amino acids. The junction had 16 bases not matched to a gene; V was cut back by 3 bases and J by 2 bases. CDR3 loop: CASSQYPLPGQRTYEQYF. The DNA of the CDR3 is TGCGCCAGCAGCCAGTACCCGCTACCGGGACAGCGCACCTACGAGCAGTACTTC.

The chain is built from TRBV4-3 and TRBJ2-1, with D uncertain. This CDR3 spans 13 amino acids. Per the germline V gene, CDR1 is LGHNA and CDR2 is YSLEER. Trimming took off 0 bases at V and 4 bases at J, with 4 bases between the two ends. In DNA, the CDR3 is TGCGCCAGCAGCCAAGACGTTTACAATGAGCAGTTCTTC. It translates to CASSQDVYNEQFF.

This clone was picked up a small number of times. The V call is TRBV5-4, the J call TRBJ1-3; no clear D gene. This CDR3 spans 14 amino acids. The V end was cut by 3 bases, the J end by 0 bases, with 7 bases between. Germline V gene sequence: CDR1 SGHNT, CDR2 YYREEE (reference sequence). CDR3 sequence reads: CASSSSDSGNTIYF. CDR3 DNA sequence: TGTGCCAGCAGCTCCTCAGACTCTGGAAACACCATATATTTT.

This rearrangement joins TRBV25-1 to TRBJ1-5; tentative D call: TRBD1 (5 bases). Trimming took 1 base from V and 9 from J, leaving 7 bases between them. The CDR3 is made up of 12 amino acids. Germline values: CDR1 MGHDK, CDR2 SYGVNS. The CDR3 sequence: CASSESDTPQHF. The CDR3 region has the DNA TGTGCCAGCAGTGAATCGGACACGCCCCAGCATTTT. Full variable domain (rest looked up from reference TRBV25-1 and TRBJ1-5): EADIYQTPRYLVIGTGKKITLECSQTMGHDKMYWYQQDPGMELHLIHYSYGVNSTEKGDLSSESTVSRIRTEHFPLTLESARPSHTSQYLCASSESDTPQHFGDGTRLSIL.

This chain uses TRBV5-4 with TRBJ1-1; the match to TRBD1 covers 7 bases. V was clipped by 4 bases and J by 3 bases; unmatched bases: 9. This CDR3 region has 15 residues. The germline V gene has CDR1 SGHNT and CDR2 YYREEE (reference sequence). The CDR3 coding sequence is TGTGCCAGCAGCCTAAGACAGGGTCATCACACTGAAGCTTTCTTT. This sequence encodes CASSLRQGHHTEAFF.

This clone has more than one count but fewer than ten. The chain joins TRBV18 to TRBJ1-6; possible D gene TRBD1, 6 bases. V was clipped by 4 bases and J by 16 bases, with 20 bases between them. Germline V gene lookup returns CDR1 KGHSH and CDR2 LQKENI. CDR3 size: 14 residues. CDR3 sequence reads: CASSRDTAFDGLHF. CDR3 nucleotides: TGTGCCAGCTCACGGGACACCGCCTTTGATGGACTCCACTTT.

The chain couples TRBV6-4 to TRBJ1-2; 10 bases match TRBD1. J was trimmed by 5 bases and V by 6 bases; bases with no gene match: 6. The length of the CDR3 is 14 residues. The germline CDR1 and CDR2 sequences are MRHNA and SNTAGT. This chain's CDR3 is CASSRTGGSYGYTF. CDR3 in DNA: TGTGCCAGCAGCAGGACAGGGGGAAGTTATGGCTACACCTTC.

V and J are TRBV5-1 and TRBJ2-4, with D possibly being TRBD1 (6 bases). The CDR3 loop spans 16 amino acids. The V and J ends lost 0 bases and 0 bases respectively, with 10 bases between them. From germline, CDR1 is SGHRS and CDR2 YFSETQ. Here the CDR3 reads CASSLGSGVAKNIQYF. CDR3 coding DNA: TGCGCCAGCAGCTTGGGGTCAGGGGTAGCCAAAAACATTCAGTACTTC.

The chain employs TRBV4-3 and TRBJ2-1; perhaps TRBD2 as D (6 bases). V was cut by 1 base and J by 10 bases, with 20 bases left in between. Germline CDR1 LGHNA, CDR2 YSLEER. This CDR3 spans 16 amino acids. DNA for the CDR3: TGCGCCAGCAGCCAAGGAATTGCGGGACCCCTGGGGGAGCAGTTCTTC. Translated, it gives CASSQGIAGPLGEQFF.

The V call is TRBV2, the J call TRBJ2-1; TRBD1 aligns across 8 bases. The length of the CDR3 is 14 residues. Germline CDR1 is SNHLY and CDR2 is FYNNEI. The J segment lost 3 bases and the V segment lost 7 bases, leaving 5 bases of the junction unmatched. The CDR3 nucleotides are TGTGCCAGCAAGGCGGACAGGGTCTACAATGAGCAGTTCTTC. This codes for CASKADRVYNEQFF.

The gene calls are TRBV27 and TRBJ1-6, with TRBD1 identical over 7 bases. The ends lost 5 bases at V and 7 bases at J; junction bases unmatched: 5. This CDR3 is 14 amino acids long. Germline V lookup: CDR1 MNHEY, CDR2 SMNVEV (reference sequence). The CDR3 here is CASSDRVENSPLHF. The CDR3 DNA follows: TGTGCCAGCAGTGACAGGGTGGAGAATTCACCCCTCCACTTT.

The CDR3 DNA sequence: TGTGCCATCAGTGGCAAAGCGGGGCCCCGGCCGGATGAGCAGTTCTTC. As protein: CAISGKAGPRPDEQFF. This chain uses TRBV10-3 with TRBJ2-1, with 7 nucleotides matching TRBD2. CDR1 and CDR2 (germline): ENHRY, SYGVKD. The CDR3 extends over 16 amino acids. Trimming removed 4 bases from V and 8 bases from J; junction bases left unmatched: 14.

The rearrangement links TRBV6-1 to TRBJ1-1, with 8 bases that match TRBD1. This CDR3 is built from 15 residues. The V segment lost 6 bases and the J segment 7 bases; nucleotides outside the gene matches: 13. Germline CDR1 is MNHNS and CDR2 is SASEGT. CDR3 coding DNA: TGTGCCAGCAGGACGGAGGGGACAGGTTACAATGAAGCTTTCTTT. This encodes CASRTEGTGYNEAFF.

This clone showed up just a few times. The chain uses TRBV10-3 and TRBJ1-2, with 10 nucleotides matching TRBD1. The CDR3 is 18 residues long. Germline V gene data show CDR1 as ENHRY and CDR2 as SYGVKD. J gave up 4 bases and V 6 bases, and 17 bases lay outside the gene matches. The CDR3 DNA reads TGTGCCATCAGCAAAACCACTGAGCCGGGACAGGGGATCTATGGCTACACCTTC. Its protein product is CAISKTTEPGQGIYGYTF.